This T cell receptor beta chain was retrieved from a study of blood T cell repertoires in COVID-19. As for the study in general: Material from acute and convalescent COVID-19 was sourced from the United States, Italy and Spain. T cells, B-cell-depleted T cells, or PBMCs provided the cDNA or gDNA that served as material.

Patients in Seattle were enrolled during active infection, then followed longitudinally. Losses at the gene ends were 4 bases for V and 4 bases for J; bases not matched to a gene: 5. Looked up from germline, CDR1 is SGHRS and CDR2 is YFSETQ. This CDR3 contains 15 residues. Using immunoSEQ multiplex PCR, the repertoire was profiled, and TCRdb retains in-frame clones only, with some absent. The data contain 150,000 to 200,000 clones, over 90% of them singletons. This sequence was found in a woman aged 60 to 75 with COVID-19, enrolled during active disease. Sequenced input: peripheral blood. The chain combines TRBV5-1 with TRBJ1-3; TRBD1 agrees at 10 bases. DNA for the CDR3: TGCGCCAGCAGCGAGGGACAGGGGAAAGGAAACACCATATATTTT. It is translated as CASSEGQGKGNTIYF.